These T cell receptor beta chains were read from a single sample in a study of shared clonotypes between healthy human individuals. Measured with immunoSEQ multiplex PCR; TCRdb has only the in-frame clones, and not every one. There are millions of clones in the sample; roughly 94% occur only once, and 0.13% lies in the top ten. Sequenced sample: naive CD4+ T cells sorted from blood. These receptors were obtained from a man aged 18 to 29 in good health. CDR3s include the opening cysteine and the closing phenylalanine or tryptophan. Not every row has a clone size; where given, it reads once, few, many or a size class.

>TRBV2|TRBJ1-1|.
CASRGQGNTEAFF
>TRBV15|TRBJ1-1|.
CATSLDRAYTEAFF
>TRBV7-2|TRBJ2-3|.
CASSLAPQGPSTDTQYF
>TRBV6-5|TRBJ2-7|.
CASSYAQGPPYEQYF
>TRBV5-1|TRBJ2-1|.
CASSLRGESSNEQFF
>TRBV6-5|TRBJ2-3|.
CASKPQGMEDTQYF
>TRBV30|TRBJ1-1|.
CAWRKPGTATEAFF
>TRBV5-1|TRBJ2-7|.
CASRAGDGSYEQYF
>TRBV18|TRBJ2-3|.
CASSLRTSRLTDTQYF
>TRBV2|TRBJ2-2|.
CASRGPGPGELFF
>TRBV18|TRBJ2-7|.
CASSRNLEEQYF
>TRBV10-3|TRBJ2-2|.
CAISEWGENTGELFF
>TRBV30|TRBJ2-5|.
CAWSLGETQYF
>TRBV6-1|TRBJ2-3|.
CASSEEGTRSDTQYF
>TRBV25-1|TRBJ2-7|.
CASSKLAGIYEQYF
>TRBV19|TRBJ1-6|.
CASSRGADSPLHF
>TRBV19|TRBJ2-1|.
CASTNSGGRYNEQFF
>TRBV28|TRBJ2-7|once
CASTPGGTRYEQYF
>TRBV6-6|TRBJ1-3|.
CASSLRQPTSGNTIYF
>TRBV30|TRBJ1-3|.
CAWSRAGRTGNTIYF
>TRBV5-4|TRBJ2-3|.
CASSVNVAGGPLTDTQYF
>TRBV6-1|TRBJ1-3|.
CASGWGQGGGNTIYF